This passage covers 23 T cell receptor beta chains from one sample sequenced in a study of long-term antiretroviral therapy in people with HIV. They ran version v3.0 of the immunoSEQ assay at survey level. TCRdb keeps only in-frame clones here, not all; method: immunoSEQ multiplex PCR. The sample holds 15,000 or so clones, less than 95% seen once. The source was unsorted PBMCs, collected roughly 6.2 years after starting antiretroviral therapy. The receptors derive from a woman aged 45 to 65 with HIV.

The chain combines TRBV5-1 with TRBJ2-7, with 10 bases that match TRBD2. Losses at the gene ends were 5 bases for V and 1 base for J; bases not matched to a gene: 6. The CDR3 is 15 amino acids. Germline V CDR1 and CDR2: SGHRS, YFSETQ. The DNA of the CDR3 is TGCGCCAGCAGGTCCGGGACTAGCGAATCCTACGAGCAGTACTTC. Translation: CASRSGTSESYEQYF.

The chain links TRBV6-5 to TRBJ2-1, with no clear D. V gave up 6 bases and J gave up 6 bases, with 12 bases separating them. CDR3 length: 13 amino acids. Germline V gives CDR1 MNHEY, CDR2 SVGAGI. CDR3 sequence (DNA): TGTGCCAGCAGCCCCGCCTGGGCCAATGAGCAGTTCTTC. It is translated as CASSPAWANEQFF.

This rearrangement joins TRBV2 to TRBJ2-5; 7 nucleotides match TRBD2. The trim removed 0 bases at V and 2 bases at J, leaving 3 bases unmatched. Germline V gene lookup returns CDR1 SNHLY and CDR2 FYNNEI. The CDR3 runs 15 residues. The CDR3 coding sequence is TGTGCCAGCAGTGAAGCGGGGGGGACGCAAGAGACCCAGTACTTC. This translates into CASSEAGGTQETQYF.

This chain uses TRBV6-5 with TRBJ2-1; D call uncertain. The CDR3 runs 13 residues. The germline V gene has CDR1 MNHEY and CDR2 SVGAGI. V lost 0 bases to trimming and J lost 9 bases, with 9 bases between them. CDR3 in amino acids: CASSYSVRGEQFF. The CDR3 nucleotides read TGTGCCAGCAGTTACTCCGTTAGAGGTGAGCAGTTCTTC.

The chain combines TRBV2 with TRBJ2-1, with D perhaps given as TRBD1 or TRBD2 (5 bases each). The V gene lost 6 bases and the J gene lost 0 bases, with 9 bases spanning the gap. This CDR3 contains 14 residues. Germline V gene data show CDR1 as SNHLY and CDR2 as FYNNEI. The CDR3 loop is CASRGPRSYNEQFF. Written as DNA, the CDR3 is TGTGCCAGCAGGGGACCACGCTCCTACAATGAGCAGTTCTTC. The variable domain in full, completed from reference TRBV2 and TRBJ2-1, reads EPEVTQTPSHQVTQMGQEVILRCVPISNHLYFYWYRQILGQKVEFLVSFYNNEISEKSEIFDDQFSVERPDGSNFTLKIRSTKLEDSAMYFCASRGPRSYNEQFFGPGTRLTVL.

The V and J genes are TRBV4-2 and TRBJ2-5; 8 bases map to TRBD1. The CDR3 totals 15 residues. V lost 0 bases and J lost 2; bases outside the gene matches: 2. Germline assignment: CDR1 LGHNA and CDR2 YNFKEQ. CDR3 sequence: CASSQDGTGQETQYF. As DNA, the CDR3 is TGTGCCAGCAGCCAAGACGGGACAGGTCAAGAGACCCAGTACTTC.

The chain couples TRBV15 to TRBJ2-3; TRBD1 agrees at 10 bases. The CDR3 has 16 residues. V was pared by 3 bases and J by 1 base, with 4 bases of the junction left unmatched. Per germline, CDR1 LNHNV and CDR2 YYDKDF (reference sequence). In nucleotides, the CDR3 is TGTGCCACCAGCAGCCCCGGGACAGGGGGCACAGATACGCAGTATTTT. It specifies CATSSPGTGGTDTQYF.

This chain connects TRBV18 to TRBJ2-7; D is ambiguous. This CDR3 is 13 amino acids long. V was shortened by 0 bases and J by 3 bases, with 6 bases between the two germline ends. Looked up from germline, CDR1 is KGHSH and CDR2 is LQKENI. Written as DNA, the CDR3 is TGTGCCAGCTCACCACCGTCCAGCTACGAGCAGTACTTC. Translating gives CASSPPSSYEQYF.

This clone was detected only once. The chain links TRBV7-8 to TRBJ2-5, with D perhaps matching TRBD1 (6 bases). V lost 5 bases and J 4 bases, leaving 11 bases between the germline ends. The CDR3 is made up of 13 amino acids. CDR1 and CDR2 (germline): SGHVS, FQNEAQ. The CDR3 spells CASSTGHLETQYF. The CDR3 DNA reads as TGTGCCAGCAGCACGGGACATCTAGAGACCCAGTACTTC.

V and J are TRBV30 and TRBJ2-7; tentatively, D is TRBD2 (6 bases). The CDR3 consists of 14 residues. Trimming pared 0 bases from V and 2 bases from J, leaving 11 bases between. Per germline, CDR1 GTSNPN and CDR2 SVGIG (reference sequence). The chain's CDR3 is CAWSVGGTAYEQYF. For the CDR3, the DNA is TGTGCCTGGAGTGTAGGTGGGACTGCCTACGAGCAGTACTTC.

This clone has a single count. The rearrangement joins TRBV19 to TRBJ2-5, with D tentatively TRBD2 (5 bases). The DNA matches TRBJ2-7 better at its end, which makes the J call doubtful. The CDR3 extends over 14 amino acids. Germline CDR1 and CDR2: LNHDA and SQIVND (reference sequence). CDR3 coding DNA: TGTGCCAGTAGTATTGGAACTAGTACGTACGAGCAGTACTTC. Translating gives CASSIGTSTYEQYF.

This chain uses TRBV19 with TRBJ2-7; D is ambiguous. CDR3 size: 14 residues. The germline V and J ends were trimmed by 4 bases and 2 bases, with 12 bases remaining between them. CDR1 LNHDA and CDR2 SQIVND come from the germline V gene (reference sequence). CDR3 DNA: TGTGCCAGTAGTAAGGGAACGAGTGCCTACGAGCAGTACTTC. Protein: CASSKGTSAYEQYF. Variable domain in full (rest from reference TRBV19 and TRBJ2-7): DGGITQSPKYLFRKEGQNVTLSCEQNLNHDAMYWYRQDPGQGLRLIYYSQIVNDFQKGDIAEGYSVSREKKESFPLTVTSAQKNPTAFYLCASSKGTSAYEQYFGPGTRLTVT.

The gene calls are TRBV27 and TRBJ2-3; possible D gene TRBD1, 5 bases. The CDR3 contains 15 residues. Germline V lookup: CDR1 MNHEY, CDR2 SMNVEV (reference sequence). Trimming took 2 bases from V and 0 from J, leaving 9 bases between them. The CDR3: CASSLQGSSTDTQYF. The CDR3 DNA follows: TGTGCCAGCAGTTTACAGGGTTCTAGCACAGATACGCAGTATTTT.

The CDR3 nucleotides are TGTGCCAGCAGCCCCGGGACTAGCGGTTACAATGAGCAGTTCTTC. Its protein is CASSPGTSGYNEQFF. The V call is TRBV5-4, the J call TRBJ2-1, with 11 bases matching TRBD2. This CDR3 is built from 15 residues. Germline lookup yields CDR1 SGHNT and CDR2 YYREEE (reference sequence). V trimming: 4 bases; J trimming: 4 bases; junction bases outside the gene matches: 4.

V is TRBV7-8 and J is TRBJ2-3; D is possibly TRBD2 (5 bases). Trimming cost V 0 bases and J 7 bases, with 14 bases left between them. The CDR3 consists of 15 residues. Germline-derived CDR1 and CDR2 are SGHVS and FQNEAQ. In nucleotides, the CDR3 is TGTGCCAGCAGCTTAGCGGAGTTTGCGGGTAATACGCAGTATTTT. This codes for CASSLAEFAGNTQYF.

The chain links TRBV7-8 to TRBJ2-7; D possibly matches TRBD1 or TRBD2 (7 bases each). The V gene lost 5 bases and the J gene lost 2 bases, with 25 bases spanning the gap. The CDR3 sequence is 18 residues long. The germline gives CDR1 SGHVS, CDR2 FQNEAQ. The CDR3 bases are TGTGCCAGCAGCCTAAGGGGGACAGTGGGCGGGAGTCCCTACGAGCAGTACTTC. Translation gives CASSLRGTVGGSPYEQYF. The full variable domain, in which reference TRBV7-8 and TRBJ2-7 provide the parts outside the CDR3, is GAGVSQSPRYKVAKRGQDVALRCDPISGHVSLFWYQQALGQGPEFLTYFQNEAQLDKSGLPSDRFFAERPEGSVSTLKIQRTQQEDSAVYLCASSLRGTVGGSPYEQYFGPGTRLTVT.

The rearrangement joins TRBV30 to TRBJ2-1; 12 nucleotides match TRBD2. Germline V gene lookup returns CDR1 GTSNPN and CDR2 SVGIG (reference sequence). CDR3 length equals 12 residues. V shed 5 bases and J 12 bases; nucleotides not matched to a gene: 5. The CDR3 here is CAWGLAGLSQFF. The CDR3, as DNA: TGTGCCTGGGGACTAGCGGGGCTCTCGCAGTTCTTC. Filled out from reference TRBV30 and TRBJ2-1, the complete variable domain reads SQTIHQWPATLVQPVGSPLSLECTVEGTSNPNLYWYRQAAGRGLQLLFYSVGIGQISSEVPQNLSASRPQDRQFILSSKKLLLSDSGFYLCAWGLAGLSQFFGPGTRLTVL.

This CDR3 reads CATQRDTDTQYF. CDR3 bases: TGCGCCACCCAGCGGGACACAGATACGCAGTATTTT. The V and J genes are TRBV5-1 and TRBJ2-3; 7 bases align to TRBD2. Germline CDR1 reads SGHRS; CDR2 reads YFSETQ. Trimming at V came to 9 bases and at J to 2 bases, leaving 3 bases not matched to a gene. The CDR3 runs 12 residues. Full variable domain (outside the CDR3, taken from reference TRBV5-1 and TRBJ2-3): KAGVTQTPRYLIKTRGQQVTLSCSPISGHRSVSWYQQTPGQGLQFLFEYFSETQRNKGNFPGRFSGRQFSNSRSEMNVSTLELGDSALYLCATQRDTDTQYFGPGTRLTVL.

This chain connects TRBV19 to TRBJ2-1, with 9 bases matching TRBD2. This CDR3 has 14 amino acids. The J segment lost 7 bases and the V segment lost 6 bases, leaving 7 bases of the junction unmatched. Germline V gene data show CDR1 as LNHDA and CDR2 as SQIVND (reference sequence). As DNA, the CDR3 is TGTGCCAGTAGGTTTAGCGGGAGTTCTAATGAGCAGTTCTTC. The encoded protein is CASRFSGSSNEQFF.

The rearrangement uses TRBV14 and TRBJ2-3; D perhaps matches TRBD1 (5 bases). V lost 4 bases and J lost 0, with 14 bases in between. Germline-derived CDR1 and CDR2 are SGHDN and FVKESK. The CDR3 sequence is 16 residues long. In DNA, the CDR3 is TGTGCCAGCAGCCCTTTCAGGGCGGCTAGCACAGATACGCAGTATTTT. Its translation is CASSPFRAASTDTQYF.

This rearrangement joins TRBV19 to TRBJ1-3; maybe TRBD1 (6 bases). V was clipped by 4 bases and J by 4 bases, with 17 bases between them. The CDR3 is 16 amino acids. Germline-derived CDR1 and CDR2 are LNHDA and SQIVND (reference sequence). CDR3 nucleotide sequence: TGTGCCAGTAGTACCTTCTCGACAGGTCCCGGAAACACCATATATTTT. Protein: CASSTFSTGPGNTIYF.

In nucleotides, the CDR3 is TGTGCCAGTAGTATGCTCCCAGGGGGCGAGAAGTTCTTC. Translated, it gives CASSMLPGGEKFF. The chain couples TRBV19 to TRBJ2-1; TRBD1 matches 8 bases. The CDR3 consists of 13 residues. Germline V gene sequence: CDR1 LNHDA, CDR2 SQIVND (reference sequence). After removal of 3 bases from V and 14 bases from J, the junction contained 9 bases not matched to a gene.

V usage is TRBV5-6 and J usage is TRBJ1-6, with TRBD1 matching over 11 bases. The CDR3 length is 14 residues. CDR1 SGHDT and CDR2 YYEEEE come from the germline V gene. The J segment lost 9 bases and the V segment lost 4 bases, leaving 3 bases of the junction unmatched. CDR3 bases: TGTGCCAGCAGCCAGGGACAGGGGGGTTCACCCCTCCACTTT. Residues: CASSQGQGGSPLHF.